The entry below gives a single T cell receptor beta chain sequence along with its context. A few counts support this clone. Its binding antigen is unknown. No qualities accompany the bases; no much larger clone lies one base away. In total, 630 or so healthy bone marrow donors made up the cohort. At the time of sampling, every cohort member was nominally healthy, though immune exposures that went unrecorded were likely present. The donor was CMV seropositive and was included in the group of around 300 seropositive cohort members. Every donor gave a peripheral blood sample, and the peripheral blood mononuclear cells from that sample were used for TCR beta sequencing. Genomic DNA extraction from the blood cell samples was performed with the Qiagen DNeasy Blood Extraction Kit. A distance of 9 bases separates the germline ends of V and J, which lose 0 bases and 2 bases respectively. CDR1 and CDR2 are drawn from the germline V gene: SGHRS, YFSETQ. The CDR3 sequence holds 14 residues, the cysteine and phenylalanine included. Just CDR3 DNA is preserved here, 42 bases in frame from base 1.

The data were taken from a study of cytomegalovirus exposure and HLA in healthy donors (dated by TCRdb to 2016 to 2017). With regard to the full study: In an earlier analysis of roughly 590 of the donors, around 300 Gb of sequence data and approximately 100 million unique TCR beta sequences from about 190 million T cells were reported. HLA typing included class I and class II loci at four-digit resolution. A later analysis re-examined previously published TCR beta repertoires from more than 600 donors and added high-resolution HLA genotyping to investigate patterns of TCR occurrence. An early release that covered some 640 HLA-typed donors contained approximately 300 gigabases of sequencing data and approximately 85 million unique TCR sequences. In a later genetic analysis, genome-wide SNP genotypes for about 55% of the 666 donors were used, and that subset was treated as a discovery cohort. Donor age, sex, ethnicity and CMV serostatus were compiled together with the repertoire data. To predict cytomegalovirus infection status, the study combined high-throughput TCR immunosequencing, statistical association of individual TCRs with disease status, and machine learning. An earlier analysis of around 580 of the donors used high-throughput TCR beta sequencing to judge whether each TCR beta V gene segment behaved as functional or pseudogenic. Every discovery cohort repertoire had been produced on one sequencing platform. The study used immunosequencing to profile the T cell repertoires of 666 subjects and linked those repertoires to cytomegalovirus serostatus. A handful of DR-DQ haplotypes were handled as single units for association and clustering because linkage in the cohort was strong. The number of typed donors differed by locus: roughly 629-640 for A, B, C, DRB1 and DQB1; approximately 540 for DQA1; some 590 for DPA1; and some 430 for DPB1. Rather than drawing on any new phenotypic data, the later analysis identified candidate immune exposures from TCR beta sequences and the way those sequences occurred across donors. The aim of the study was to test whether cataloging public T cell receptors could identify signatures of past pathogen exposure. Across some 400 genotyped donors of the cohort, an average of 235,054 unique TCR beta nucleotide sequences per donor were sequenced, and around 19% of those sequences were non-productive. Besides the first cohort of some 670 subjects, a separate validation cohort made up of 120 different subjects was used. Of the 300 to 500 genotyped donors, roughly 80% were placed in the genetic ancestry cluster associated with self-reported Caucasian donors.

Beyond this particular receptor, the publication reports: The study gave a list of 150 to 200 TCR beta chains associated with cytomegalovirus. In vitro tests confirmed that a few of the cytomegalovirus-associated TCR beta chains recognize cytomegalovirus antigens. The cohort was sequenced for TCR beta chains only, and without alpha or paired-chain data the features that could be detected were limited. In an earlier analysis of 587 of the donors, most TCR beta V segments appeared in productive rearrangements about 90% or about 30% of the time, broadly matching IMGT annotations. A later analysis found that most CMV-associated TCR beta chains appeared HLA-restricted, with HLA associations seemingly driven largely by CMV exposure. In a later analysis, HLA-associated TCR beta chains showed more clonal expansion and lower generation probabilities than non-associated chains that were equally common. Correlated functional status among segregating V segments might be attributable to linkage disequilibrium, but an unknown experimental factor could not be ruled out. According to a later genetic analysis, donors in an Asian-associated ancestry cluster had fewer N-insertions in productive TCRs than the roughly 670-donor mean. HLA typing was unavailable for some donors at each locus, so association tests used only the typed subset. The authors suggested that the approach could potentially be generalized to other disease states and immunological phenotypes. An association between a missense DCLRE1C variant and V-gene and J-gene trimming of TCR beta chains was found in a later genetic analysis and replicated in an independent cohort. A further reported finding was that TCR beta sequences accurately predicted the HLA-A and HLA-B alleles for most subjects in the first cohort. A cluster of highly shared sequence variants was judged likely to be a technical artifact of the sequencing pipeline. For the cohort, immune exposure information was limited to CMV serostatus. In a later analysis, several top co-occurrence clusters were reported to appear linked to parvovirus B19, influenza, CMV and Epstein-Barr virus. Presence/absence analyses assumed roughly uniform sequencing depth across donors, an assumption that may not hold. Cytomegalovirus status was reported to be diagnosed by the classifier with high specificity and sensitivity in both the original and validation cohorts. Specific HLA alleles were associated with 15,000 to 20,000 TCR beta sequences at a false discovery rate of 0.05 in a later analysis. In a later analysis, the rate of TCR association differed among HLA loci, with DRB1 alleles having the most associated TCRs and HLA-C alleles having the fewest. Across donors, most TCR sequences were observed very rarely, whereas some public TCRs were present in many individuals. The earlier analysis of about 600 of the donors excluded roughly 16 rarely observed V segments, including chromosome 9 orphons, because counts were too low. Assigning TCR associations to individual alleles was difficult when HLA alleles, especially DR and DQ, strongly co-occurred. Some IMGT-functional V segments, including TRBV6-2 and TRBV6-3, could not be told apart with the 87-base-pair reads, so those segments were excluded.

The library was obtained by the immunoSEQ multiplex PCR assay. For the multiplex PCR, a mixture combining 60 forward primers for TCR Vbeta segments and 13 reverse primers for TCR Jbeta segments was used. The CDR3 region of rearranged TCR beta genes was amplified from genomic DNA by a multiplex PCR assay. On the Illumina HiSeq System, the amplified TCR beta libraries were sequenced as 87-base-pair reads. The authors' analysis ran thus. Across the 500 to 700 repertoires, a later analysis counted about 81 million unique TCR beta chains, roughly 11 million of which were shared by at least two donors. To remove PCR and sequencing errors, raw reads were error-corrected and collapsed into unique sequences using a nearest-neighbor algorithm that merged closely related sequences. V, D and J gene segments were assigned by aligning CDR3 sequences to IMGT reference sequences. Each retained sequence needed at least a six-nucleotide match to both a V gene segment and a J gene segment. A rearrangement counted as productive if the CDR3 had no stop codons and remained in frame with V and J, and every other rearrangement counted as non-productive. Following IMGT convention, CDR3 was defined as the stretch from the second conserved V-encoded cysteine up to the conserved J-encoded phenylalanine. In an earlier analysis of just under 600 of the donors, sequences lacking an unambiguous match to a single V gene segment were excluded. An earlier analysis of almost 600 of the donors classified V segments as functional when productive rearrangements were above 56.7% and as segregating when the standard deviation between donors was above 5%. A statistical classification framework was built to diagnose cytomegalovirus status from the catalog of TCR beta chain sequences. In a later analysis, V and J genes were assigned by comparing TCR nucleotide sequences against IMGT/GENE-DB human TR gene sequences. The TCRdist pipeline was used in a later analysis to assign CDR3 sequences and most-parsimonious VDJ recombination scenarios. In a later analysis, each TCR beta chain was defined by its CDR3 amino acid sequence together with its V-gene family, and reads lacking a unique V-gene family were excluded. A later analysis removed several hundred highly shared, low-generation-probability nucleotide sequences to deal with suspected cross-contamination and a sequencing artifact. In a later analysis, a clonal expansion index was calculated for each public chain from normalized within-repertoire ranks of inferred template counts. A later analysis computed generation probabilities with a VDJ recombination model fitted to out-of-frame rearrangements, and checked the results against IGoR. In a later analysis, hypergeometric tests were used to score TCR-TCR, TCR-HLA and TCR-CMV co-occurrence, with a repertoire-size bias correction applied to TCR pairs. In a later analysis, false discovery rates were estimated by permuting HLA or CMV assignments 20 times. In a later analysis, co-occurring TCRs were grouped with DBSCAN, and TCRdist sequence similarity was added when clustering was performed within HLA-allele-positive subsets. For co-occurrence clustering, repertoires with fewer than 30,000 or more than 120,000 public chains were excluded, along with about five repertoires with anomalous nucleotide sharing. In its TCRdb copy, this immuneACCESS table keeps in-frame sequences only and misses some clones. Where compared with another copy, unresolved V genes explain less than half of these, and the others have no known cause. Clone size and V and J calls were adopted from that table, with D and trimming inferred from the DNA. This sample is represented by about 96,000 clones; roughly 74% of them were singletons. Roughly 3% of the sample comes from the top ten.

The clonotype originates from a female donor in good health and CMV-seropositive. The sequenced sample was PBMCs. The chain joins TRBV5-1 to TRBJ2-7, with no D gene named confidently. The CDR3: CASSLGAVAYEQYF. The nucleotide sequence reads as follows: TGCGCCAGCAGCTTGGGGGCCGTTGCCTACGAGCAGTACTTC.